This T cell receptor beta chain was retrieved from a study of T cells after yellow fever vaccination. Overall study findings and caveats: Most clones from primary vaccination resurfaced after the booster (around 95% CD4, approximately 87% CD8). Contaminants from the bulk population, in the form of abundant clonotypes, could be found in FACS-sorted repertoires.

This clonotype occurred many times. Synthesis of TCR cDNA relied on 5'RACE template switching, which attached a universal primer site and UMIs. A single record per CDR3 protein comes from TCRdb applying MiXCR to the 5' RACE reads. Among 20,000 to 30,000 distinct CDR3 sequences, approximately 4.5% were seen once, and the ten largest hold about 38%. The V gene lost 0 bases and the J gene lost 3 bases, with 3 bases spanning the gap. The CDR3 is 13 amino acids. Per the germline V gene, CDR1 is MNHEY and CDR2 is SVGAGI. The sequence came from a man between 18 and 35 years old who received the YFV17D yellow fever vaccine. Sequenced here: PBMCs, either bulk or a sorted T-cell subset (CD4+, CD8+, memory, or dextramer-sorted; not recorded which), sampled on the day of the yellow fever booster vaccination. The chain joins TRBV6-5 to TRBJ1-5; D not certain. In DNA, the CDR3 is TGTGCCAGCAGTTACTCCCTCAATCAGCCCCAGCATTTT. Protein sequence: CASSYSLNQPQHF.